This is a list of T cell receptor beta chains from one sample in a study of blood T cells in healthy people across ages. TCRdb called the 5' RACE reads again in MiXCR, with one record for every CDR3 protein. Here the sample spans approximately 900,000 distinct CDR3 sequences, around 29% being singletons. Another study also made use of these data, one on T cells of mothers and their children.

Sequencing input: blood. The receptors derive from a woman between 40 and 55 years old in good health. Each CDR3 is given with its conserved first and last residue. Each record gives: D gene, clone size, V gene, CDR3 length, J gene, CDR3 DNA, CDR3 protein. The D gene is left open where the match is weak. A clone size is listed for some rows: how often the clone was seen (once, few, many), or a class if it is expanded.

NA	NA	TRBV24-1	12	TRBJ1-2	TGTGCCACCAGTGGACAGGCCGCCGACTACACCTTC	CATSGQAADYTF
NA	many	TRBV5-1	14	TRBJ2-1	TGCGCCAGCAGCTTGACTAGACCAAACAATGAGCAGTTCTTC	CASSLTRPNNEQFF
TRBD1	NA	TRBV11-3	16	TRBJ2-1	TGTGCCAGCAGCGAGCTGGGACAGAGCTCCTACAATGAGCAGTTCTTC	CASSELGQSSYNEQFF
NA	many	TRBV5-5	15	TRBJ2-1	TGTGCCAGCAGCTTAGGCCCCAGCTCCTACAATGAGCAGTTCTTC	CASSLGPSSYNEQFF
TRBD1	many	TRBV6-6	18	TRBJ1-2	TGTGCCAGCAGTTTCTCCCCGGGACAGGGGGCGCGAGGCTATGGCTACACCTTC	CASSFSPGQGARGYGYTF
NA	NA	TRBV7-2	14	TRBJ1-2	TGTGCCAGCAGCCCTGACAGAAACAACTATGGCTACACCTTC	CASSPDRNNYGYTF
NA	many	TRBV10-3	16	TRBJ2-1	TGTGCCATCAGTGAGACCGCCAAAAGGGCAAACAATGAGCAGTTCTTC	CAISETAKRANNEQFF
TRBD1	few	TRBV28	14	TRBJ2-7	TGTGCCAGCAGTTCAAGGACAGGGGCGGACGAGCAGTACTTC	CASSSRTGADEQYF
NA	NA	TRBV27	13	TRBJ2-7	TGTGCCTGCAGTGTGGGGAGCTCCTACGAGCAGTACTTC	CACSVGSSYEQYF
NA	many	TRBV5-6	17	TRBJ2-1	TGTGCCAGCAGCTCTAAGATGACGGGGTTCGTCTACAATGAGCAGTTCTTC	CASSSKMTGFVYNEQFF
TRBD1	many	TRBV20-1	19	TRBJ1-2	TGCAGTGCTAGAGATCCCGAATTGACTAGCCGGGGACAGCTCTATGGCTACACCTTC	CSARDPELTSRGQLYGYTF
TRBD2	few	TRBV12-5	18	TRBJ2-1	TGTGCTAGTGGGATGGACAACACCGGGACTAGCTTGGGGGATGAGCAGTTCTTC	CASGMDNTGTSLGDEQFF
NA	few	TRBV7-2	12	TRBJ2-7	TGTGCCAGCAGGGGGTTAACCTACGAGCAGTACTTC	CASRGLTYEQYF
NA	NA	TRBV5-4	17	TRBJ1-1	TGTGCCAGCAGCGACCGATCAACAGGGTTTCTAGGCACTGAAGCTTTCTTT	CASSDRSTGFLGTEAFF
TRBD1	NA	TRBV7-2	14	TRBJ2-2	TGTGCCAGCAGACGGACAGGGGTAATCGGGGAGCTGTTTTTT	CASRRTGVIGELFF
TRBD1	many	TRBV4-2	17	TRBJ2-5	TGTGCCAGCAGCCCGACAGGGGTAGTAATGGCCTCCGAGACCCAGTACTTC	CASSPTGVVMASETQYF
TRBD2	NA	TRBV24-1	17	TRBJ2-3	TGTGCCACCAGTGGCTTTCTAGCGGGGGACACCACAGATACGCAGTATTTT	CATSGFLAGDTTDTQYF
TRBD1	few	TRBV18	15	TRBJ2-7	TGTGCCAGCTCGGCAGACAGGGCGAGGACCTACGAGCAGTACTTC	CASSADRARTYEQYF
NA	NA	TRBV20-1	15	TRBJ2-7	TGCAGTGCTAGTCTCGGGGGAGGCGAGGACTACGAGCAGTACTTC	CSASLGGGEDYEQYF
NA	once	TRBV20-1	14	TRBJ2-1	TGCAGTGCAGTACGGCCTAGCGATTTGAATGAGCAGTTCTTC	CSAVRPSDLNEQFF
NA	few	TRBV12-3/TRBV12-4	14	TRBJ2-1	TGTGCCAGCAGTGTCGCCGGGACACCATATGAGCAGTTCTTC	CASSVAGTPYEQFF
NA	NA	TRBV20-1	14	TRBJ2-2	TGCAGTGCTATAGAGGGGGGCCCGGCCGGGGAGCTGTTTTTT	CSAIEGGPAGELFF
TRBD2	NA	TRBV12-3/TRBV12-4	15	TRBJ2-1	TGTGCCAGCAGTCCCCGCGGCGGGGGGGCGTATGAGCAGTTCTTC	CASSPRGGGAYEQFF
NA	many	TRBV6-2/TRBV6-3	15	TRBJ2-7	TGTGCCAGCAGTTCGAGGCCGGGATCTACCTACGAGCAGTACTTC	CASSSRPGSTYEQYF
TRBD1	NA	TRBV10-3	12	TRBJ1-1	TGTGCCGCTTCCCAGGGGGAATTTCAAGCTTTCTTT	CAASQGEFQAFF
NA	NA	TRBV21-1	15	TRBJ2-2	TGTGCCAGACCCCGGGCAGATACGAACACCGGGGAGCTGTTTTTT	CARPRADTNTGELFF
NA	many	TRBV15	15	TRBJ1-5	TGTGCCACCAGCAGAGATCCCGGGGGGCATCAGCCCCAGCATTTT	CATSRDPGGHQPQHF
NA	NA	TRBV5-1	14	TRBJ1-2	TGCGCCGCTGGGGTCGACAGCTCTAACTATGGCTACACCTTC	CAAGVDSSNYGYTF
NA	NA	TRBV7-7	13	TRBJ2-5	TGTGCTAGCGGCGCGGGACAGCAAGAGACCCAGTACTTC	CASGAGQQETQYF
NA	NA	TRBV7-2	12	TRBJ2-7	TGTGCCAGCGGCTTAGCCCGCTACGAGCAGTACTTC	CASGLARYEQYF
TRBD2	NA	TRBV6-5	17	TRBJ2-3	TGTGCCAGCAGTTACTCACTTGCGGGGGGGGCCCCAGATACGCAGTATTTT	CASSYSLAGGAPDTQYF
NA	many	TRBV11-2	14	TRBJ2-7	TGTGCCAGCAGCTTAGACAGGCCGGGATACGAGCAGTACTTC	CASSLDRPGYEQYF
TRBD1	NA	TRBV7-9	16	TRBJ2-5	TGTGCCAGCAGCTTTATGCTCGGGACAGGGCTGCTGGAGCAGTACTTC	CASSFMLGTGLLEQYF
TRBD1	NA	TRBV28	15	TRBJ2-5	TGTGCCAGCAGTTTACAGACAGGGGCTGGTGAGACCCAGTACTTC	CASSLQTGAGETQYF
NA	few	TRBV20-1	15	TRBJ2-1	TGCAGTGCTAGAGGACTTGCCCGCTCCTACAATGAGCAGTTCTTC	CSARGLARSYNEQFF
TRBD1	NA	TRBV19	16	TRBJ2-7	TGTGCCAGTATGCCCCTTTCGGACAGGGGGACCTACGAGCAGTACTTC	CASMPLSDRGTYEQYF
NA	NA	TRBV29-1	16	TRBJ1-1	TGCGGCGCCACGCAGGGGAATGCGGAGATGAACACTGAAGCTTTCTTT	CGATQGNAEMNTEAFF
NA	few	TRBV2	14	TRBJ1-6	TGTGCCAGCAGTGAAGGACACAACTATTCACCCCTCCACTTT	CASSEGHNYSPLHF
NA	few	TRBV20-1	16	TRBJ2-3	TGCAGTGCTAGACCCCCGGGCGGGGGCTACACAGATACGCAGTATTTT	CSARPPGGGYTDTQYF
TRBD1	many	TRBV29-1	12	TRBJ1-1	TGCAGCGCGGGACAGCCGAACACTGAAGCTTTCTTT	CSAGQPNTEAFF
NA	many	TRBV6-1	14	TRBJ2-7	TGTGCCAGCAGTGGTGGAGTAGGACTCTACGAGCAGTACTTC	CASSGGVGLYEQYF
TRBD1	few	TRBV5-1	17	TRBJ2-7	TGCGCCAGCAGCTTGGTGCCGATGACAGGGGGATCCTACGAGCAGTACTTC	CASSLVPMTGGSYEQYF
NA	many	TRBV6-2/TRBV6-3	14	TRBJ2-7	TGTGCCAGCAGACGGACAGGGCGGGGGGACGAGCAGTACTTC	CASRRTGRGDEQYF
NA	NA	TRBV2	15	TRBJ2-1	TGTGCCAGCAGTGAGAGTAGTCCCGCTTCGGGTGAGCAGTTCTTC	CASSESSPASGEQFF
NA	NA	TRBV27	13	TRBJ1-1	TGTGCCAGCAGTTTAATGGGCAGTGGTGAAGCTTTCTTT	CASSLMGSGEAFF
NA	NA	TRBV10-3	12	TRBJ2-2	TGTGCCATCAGTCCGAACACCGGGGGGCTGTTTTTT	CAISPNTGGLFF
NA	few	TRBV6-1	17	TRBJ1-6	TGTGCCAGCAGTGAAGAAGTCTACCGGGACCCCTATTCACCCCCCCACTTT	CASSEEVYRDPYSPPHF
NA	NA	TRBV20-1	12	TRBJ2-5	TGCAGTGCTGTCGTCCATTCGGGATTGCAGTACTTC	CSAVVHSGLQYF
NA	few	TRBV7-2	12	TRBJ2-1	TGTGCCAGCAGCCCGAACTACAATGGGCAGTTCTTC	CASSPNYNGQFF
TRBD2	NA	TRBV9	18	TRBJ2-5	TGTGCCAGCAGCGTAGTTTCTAGCGGGGGCCTGGGAGGAGAGACCCAGTACTTC	CASSVVSSGGLGGETQYF
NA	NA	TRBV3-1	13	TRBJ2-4	TGTGCCAGCAGCCAAGAGCAGCGGGCGAAACAGTACTTC	CASSQEQRAKQYF
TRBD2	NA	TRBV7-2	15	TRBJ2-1	TGTGCCAGCAACTTAGAACTAGCGGGAGACAATGAGCAGTTCTTC	CASNLELAGDNEQFF
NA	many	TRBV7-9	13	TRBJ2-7	TGTGCCAGCAGCTTATCACAGGGCTACGAGCAGTACTTC	CASSLSQGYEQYF